These 9 T cell receptor delta chains came from one sample sequenced in a study of gamma-delta chains in newborns, infants, children. TCRdb re-called clones from the reads via CATT. The sample contains 6,000 or so delta-chain clones, roughly 1.9% of which appear only once. The sample comprised blood. These receptors all stem from a child who was a newborn, infant or young child, either healthy, febrile or measles-vaccinated (not recorded which).

This clone was seen repeatedly, ten times or more. Only one base separates this from a far larger clonotype, so it likely reflects a read error. The chain employs TRDV2 and TRDJ1, with 8 positions matching TRDD3. Losses at the gene ends were 3 bases for V and 0 bases for J; bases not matched to a gene: 8. The V gene's germline CDR1 is GEAIGNYY and CDR2 EKD. The CDR3 length is 16 residues. The CDR3 nucleotides are TGTGCCTGTGACGTACTGGGGGCTACGTACACCGATAAACTCATCTTT. Its translation: CACDVLGATYTDKLIF.

Concerning this clone: This sequence may be a read error, since a much larger clone differs from it by one base. The V gene is TRDV2, the J gene TRDJ3, with TRDD3 matching 7 bases. This CDR3 is built from 18 residues. The V and J ends lost 0 bases and 0 bases, in that order; junction bases with no gene match: 4. Germline assignment: CDR1 GEAIGNYY and CDR2 EKD. CDR3 coding DNA: TGTGCCTGTGACACCGTGGGGGAAGGCTCCTGGGACACCCGACAGATGTTTTTC. Translating gives CACDTVGEGSWDTRQMFF.

This clone occurred a few times. A read error may explain this, as a much larger clone is one base away. Distinct nucleotide sequences in the sample also encode this CDR3. This chain uses TRDV2 with TRDJ3, with no clear D. CDR1 is GEAIGNYY and CDR2 is EKD in the germline V gene. The germline V and J ends were trimmed by 1 base and 2 bases, with 11 bases remaining between them. There are 17 residues in the CDR3. The CDR3 nucleotides read TGTGCCTGTGACACTGCGGGAGGTACCTGGGACACCCGACAGATGTTTTTC. Its translation: CACDTAGGTWDTRQMFF.

Relative to its sample, this clone is medium-sized (0.01 to 0.1%). V is TRDV1 and J is TRDJ1, with D perhaps matching TRDD3 (8 bases). The CDR3 is made up of 21 amino acids. V was clipped by 4 bases and J by 0 bases, with 30 bases between them. From germline, CDR1 is TSWWSYY and CDR2 QGS. CDR3 protein: CALGVPFSSYWGPIYTDKLIF. DNA of the CDR3: TGTGCTCTTGGGGTCCCGTTCAGTTCCTACTGGGGGCCCATCTACACCGATAAACTCATCTTT.

With respect to this clone: With a far larger clone one base away, a read error is the likely cause. The same CDR3 is also encoded by other DNA sequences in this sample. The CDR3 region is CACLPVRGIPSYTDKLIF. Written as DNA, the CDR3 is TGTGCCTGTTTACCCGTCCGGGGGATACCCTCCTACACCGACAAACTCATCTTT. This chain connects TRDV2 to TRDJ1; 9 bases match TRDD3. This CDR3 is built from 18 residues. Looked up from germline, CDR1 is GEAIGNYY and CDR2 is EKD.

This clone has just a few counts. The V and J genes are TRDV2 and TRDJ2, with a weak D call TRDD3 (5 bases). V dropped 2 bases and J dropped 6 bases, with 15 bases sitting between them. This CDR3 comprises 15 residues. The germline V gene has CDR1 GEAIGNYY and CDR2 EKD. In DNA form, the CDR3 reads TGTGCCTGTGACAAACTGTGGGATGCGCCAGCACAACTCTTCTTT. It specifies CACDKLWDAPAQLFF.

Relative to its sample, this clone is medium-sized. The chain uses TRDV1 and TRDJ3, with 9 bases lining up with TRDD3. CDR1 and CDR2 (germline): TSWWSYY, QGS. This CDR3 is built from 24 residues. The J segment lost 0 bases and the V segment lost 1 base, leaving 19 bases of the junction unmatched. For the CDR3, the DNA is TGTGCTCTTGGGGAACCGTTAAACTTCTGGGGTACTGGGGGAAGCTCCTGGGACACCCGACAGATGTTTTTC. This codes for CALGEPLNFWGTGGSSWDTRQMFF.

This clone was observed a handful of times. Being one base from a much bigger clone, this may be a read error. The V call is TRDV2, the J call TRDJ3; D unresolved. This CDR3 has 22 residues. V shed 3 bases and J shed 0 bases, with 26 bases lying between them. Germline assignment: CDR1 GEAIGNYY and CDR2 EKD. Here the CDR3 DNA reads TGTGCCTGTGACGCCGTAATGGGAATGGGAGATATCAGCTCCTGGGACACCCGACAGATGTTTTTC. Protein sequence: CACDAVMGMGDISSWDTRQMFF.

Notes on this clone: The protein held in TCRdb is that of a much larger clone and does not match this DNA's translation at residue 3, likely because of a read error; the protein shown is translated from the DNA. The gene calls are TRDV2 and TRDJ2; the D is unclear. Germline CDR1 and CDR2: GEAIGNYY and EKD. The CDR3 contains 16 residues. The CDR3: CASDTVGLNLTAQLFF. The CDR3 coding sequence is TGTGCCAGTGACACCGTTGGTCTTAATTTGACAGCACAACTCTTCTTT.